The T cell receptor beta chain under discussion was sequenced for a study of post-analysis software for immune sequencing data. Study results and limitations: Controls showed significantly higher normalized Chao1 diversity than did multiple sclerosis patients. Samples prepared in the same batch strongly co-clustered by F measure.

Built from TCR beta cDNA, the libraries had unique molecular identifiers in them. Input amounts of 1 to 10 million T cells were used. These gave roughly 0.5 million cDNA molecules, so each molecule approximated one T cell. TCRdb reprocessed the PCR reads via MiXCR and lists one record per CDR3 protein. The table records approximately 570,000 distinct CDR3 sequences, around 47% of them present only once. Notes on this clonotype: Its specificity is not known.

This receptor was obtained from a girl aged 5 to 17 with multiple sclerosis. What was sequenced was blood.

In DNA form, the CDR3 reads TGCGCCAGCAGCTTAGGACAGGACCACGGCTACACCTTC. It specifies CASSLGQDHGYTF. The rearrangement joins TRBV5-1 to TRBJ1-2; 7 bases are shared with TRBD1. V shed 2 bases and J 8 bases; nucleotides not matched to a gene: 6. Germline V gene data show CDR1 as SGHRS and CDR2 as YFSETQ. This CDR3 is built from 13 residues.